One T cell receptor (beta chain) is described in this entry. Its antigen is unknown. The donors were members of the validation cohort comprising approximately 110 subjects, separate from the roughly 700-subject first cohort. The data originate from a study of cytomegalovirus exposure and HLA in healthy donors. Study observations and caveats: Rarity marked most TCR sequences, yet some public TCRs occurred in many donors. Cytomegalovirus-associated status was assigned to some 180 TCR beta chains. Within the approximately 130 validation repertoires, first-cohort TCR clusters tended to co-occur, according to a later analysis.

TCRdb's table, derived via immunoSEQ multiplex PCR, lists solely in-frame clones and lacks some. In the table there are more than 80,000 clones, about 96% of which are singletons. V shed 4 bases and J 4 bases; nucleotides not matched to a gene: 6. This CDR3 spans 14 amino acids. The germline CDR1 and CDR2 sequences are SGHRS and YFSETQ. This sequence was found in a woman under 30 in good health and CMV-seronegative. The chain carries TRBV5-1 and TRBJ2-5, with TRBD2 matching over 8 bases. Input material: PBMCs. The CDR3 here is CASSTSGRLETQYF. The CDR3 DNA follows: TGCGCCAGCAGCACCAGCGGGAGATTAGAGACCCAGTACTTC.